This TCR beta chain was captured in a study of beta chain features in type 1 diabetes. One heparinised blood draw averaging around 100 mL was given by each donor. Sequenced material consisted of expressed TCRB transcripts (all of the isolated RNA was reverse transcribed). The assay was immunoSEQ multiplex PCR, and TCRdb's table has in-frame clones only and misses some. Seen here are 160,000 or so clones, roughly 9.1% observed once, and the top ten hold 2.3%. With respect to this clone: Its specificity is unknown.

Whole-study findings and limits: When Type 1 diabetes patients were examined, their TCRB CDR3s proved moderately but significantly shorter in all four CD4+ subsets. In the patient group, naive, central memory and Treg TCRB repertoires seemed more alike than in the healthy donor group.

This CDR3 region has 13 residues. Trimming removed 4 bases at V and 1 base at J, with 7 bases between. Germline CDR1 LGHNA, CDR2 YSLEER. The sequence was obtained from a woman aged 18-29 years in good health. Specimen: central memory CD4+ T cells from blood. This chain uses TRBV4-3 with TRBJ2-5; no clear D. For the CDR3, the DNA is TGCGCCAGCAGCCGAGGTATCCAAGAGACCCAGTACTTC. As protein: CASSRGIQETQYF.